Sequencing of this TCR beta chain was carried out in a study of cytomegalovirus exposure and HLA in healthy donors (dated by TCRdb to the late 2010s). Regarding the study in general: According to an earlier analysis of a few hundred of the donors, about 179 million T cells yielded 90 million to 130 million unique TCR beta sequences and about 280 Gb of sequence data. Of the roughly 400 genotyped donors, approximately 80% fell in the genetic ancestry cluster associated with self-reported Caucasian donors. Among around 400 genotyped donors of the cohort, an average of approximately 240,000 unique TCR beta nucleotide sequences were sequenced per donor, roughly a sixth of them non-productive. High-throughput TCR immunosequencing, statistical association of individual TCRs with disease status, and machine learning were combined to predict cytomegalovirus infection status. Every repertoire in the discovery cohort had been generated on one and the same sequencing platform. Both class I and class II loci were covered by HLA typing, at four-digit resolution. In an earlier analysis of roughly 580 of the donors, high-throughput TCR beta sequencing was used to judge whether each TCR beta V gene segment behaved as functional or pseudogenic. Donor age, sex, ethnicity and CMV serostatus were compiled together with the repertoire data. A later analysis re-examined previously published TCR beta repertoires from 600 to 700 donors and added high-resolution HLA genotyping to investigate patterns of TCR occurrence. A later genetic analysis took genome-wide SNP genotypes for about three fifths of the 666 donors and used that subset as a discovery cohort. The aim of the study was to test whether cataloging public T cell receptors could identify signatures of past pathogen exposure. The study profiled the T cell repertoires of some 610 subjects by immunosequencing and related them to cytomegalovirus serostatus. Besides the first cohort of hundreds of subjects, a separate validation cohort made up of over 100 different subjects was used. An early release covering roughly 600 HLA-typed donors comprised approximately 300 gigabases of sequencing data and tens of millions of unique TCR sequences. The later analysis used no new phenotypic data to find candidate immune exposures, relying instead on TCR beta sequences and their occurrence across donors. Because of strong linkage in the cohort, four or five DR-DQ haplotypes were treated as single units for association and clustering. Typing coverage differed by locus: A, B, C, DRB1 and DQB1 were typed in roughly 620-630 donors, DQA1 in about 500, DPA1 in around 580, and DPB1 in 400 to 480. The research as a whole found: Because HLA typing was missing for some donors at each locus, association tests included only the typed subset. A cluster of highly shared sequence variants was judged likely to represent a technical artifact of the sequencing pipeline. In the study, roughly 160 TCR beta chains were listed as associated with cytomegalovirus. A later analysis found that most CMV-associated TCR beta chains appeared HLA-restricted, with HLA associations seemingly driven largely by CMV exposure. According to a later analysis, TCR association rates differed among HLA loci, with DRB1 alleles showing the most associated TCRs and HLA-C alleles showing the fewest. Only TCR beta chains were sequenced in this cohort, and the absence of alpha or paired-chain data limited detectable features. A later analysis associated 16,951 TCR beta sequences with specific HLA alleles at a false discovery rate of 0.05. The classifier was reported to diagnose cytomegalovirus status with high specificity and sensitivity in both the original cohort and the validation cohort. In vitro tests confirmed that a few of the cytomegalovirus-associated TCR beta chains recognize cytomegalovirus antigens. According to a later analysis, parvovirus B19, influenza, CMV and Epstein-Barr virus appeared linked to several top co-occurrence clusters. Sequencing depth was assumed to be roughly uniform across donors in the presence/absence analyses, though that assumption may not hold. Linkage disequilibrium might explain the correlated functional status among segregating V segments, but an unknown experimental factor could not be excluded. The 87-base-pair reads could not distinguish some IMGT-functional V segments, including TRBV6-2 and TRBV6-3, so those segments were excluded. The authors suggested that the approach could potentially be extended to other disease states and immunological phenotypes. Assigning TCR associations to individual alleles was difficult when HLA alleles, especially DR and DQ, strongly co-occurred. According to a later genetic analysis, donors in an Asian-associated ancestry cluster had fewer N-insertions in productive TCRs than the approximately 700-donor mean. Because counts were too low, about 18 rarely observed V segments, including chromosome 9 orphons, were excluded from the earlier analysis of 587 of the donors. A further reported finding was that TCR beta sequences accurately predicted the HLA-A and HLA-B alleles for most subjects in the first cohort. Most TCR sequences were seen in very few donors, while some public TCRs were found in many individuals. In a later analysis, HLA-associated TCR beta chains showed more clonal expansion and lower generation probabilities than non-associated chains that were equally common. In an earlier analysis of under 600 of the donors, most TCR beta V segments were observed in productive rearrangements about 90% or about 30% of the time, broadly matching IMGT annotations. Immune exposure information for the cohort was limited to CMV serostatus. In a later genetic analysis, a missense DCLRE1C variant was associated with V-gene and J-gene trimming of TCR beta chains, and the association was replicated in an independent cohort.

CDR3 length: 17 amino acids, cysteine to phenylalanine. CDR3 DNA is the only sequence kept; it has 51 bases, read in frame from the first base. The germline V gene encodes CDR1 SGHVS and CDR2 FQNEAQ. Relative to germline, V is missing 1 base and J is missing 0 bases, with 6 bases of the junction outside any gene match. The cohort was made up of around 720 healthy bone marrow donors. At the time of sampling, all cohort members were nominally healthy, though unrecorded immune exposures were likely present. The donor tested CMV seronegative, placing the donor among the 350 or so seronegative members of the cohort. A peripheral blood sample was provided by each donor, and peripheral blood mononuclear cells were used for TCR beta sequencing. Genomic DNA was extracted from the blood cell samples with the Qiagen DNeasy Blood Extraction Kit. The library was built by means of the immunoSEQ multiplex PCR assay. A mixture of 60 forward primers for TCR Vbeta segments and 13 reverse primers for TCR Jbeta segments was used in the multiplex PCR. A multiplex PCR assay on genomic DNA amplified the CDR3 region of rearranged TCR beta genes. On the Illumina HiSeq System, the amplified TCR beta libraries were sequenced as 87-base-pair reads. Processing in the source paper ran as follows. A later analysis counted tens of millions of unique TCR beta chains across the 500 to 850 repertoires, and around 12 million of these chains were shared by at least two donors. To remove PCR and sequencing errors, raw reads were error-corrected and collapsed into unique sequences using a nearest-neighbor algorithm that merged closely related sequences. To assign V, D and J gene segments, CDR3 sequences were aligned to IMGT reference sequences. Each retained sequence needed at least a six-nucleotide match to both a V gene segment and a J gene segment. Rearrangements were classified as productive when the CDR3 lacked stop codons and remained in frame with V and J, and all other rearrangements were classified as non-productive. Following IMGT convention, CDR3 was defined as the stretch from the second conserved V-encoded cysteine up to the conserved J-encoded phenylalanine. Sequences without an unambiguous match to a single V gene segment were excluded from the earlier analysis of about 630 of the donors. An earlier analysis of a few hundred of the donors called V segments functional above 56.7% productive rearrangements and segregating when the between-donor standard deviation exceeded 5%. A statistical classification framework was developed to diagnose cytomegalovirus status using the catalog of TCR beta chain sequences. A later analysis assigned V and J genes by comparing TCR nucleotide sequences with IMGT/GENE-DB human TR gene sequences. In a later analysis, CDR3 sequences and most-parsimonious VDJ recombination scenarios were assigned using the TCRdist pipeline. A later analysis defined each TCR beta chain by its CDR3 amino acid sequence plus V-gene family, and excluded reads lacking a unique V-gene family. In a later analysis, fewer than 600 highly shared, low-generation-probability nucleotide sequences were removed to address suspected cross-contamination and a sequencing artifact. A later analysis calculated a clonal expansion index for each public chain from normalized within-repertoire ranks of inferred template counts. In a later analysis, generation probabilities were computed with a VDJ recombination model fitted to out-of-frame rearrangements, and the resulting probabilities were checked against IGoR. Hypergeometric tests were used in a later analysis to score TCR-TCR, TCR-HLA and TCR-CMV co-occurrence, with a repertoire-size bias correction applied to the TCR pairs. False discovery rates were estimated in a later analysis by permuting HLA or CMV assignments 20 times. In a later analysis, co-occurring TCRs were grouped using DBSCAN, and TCRdist sequence similarity was added for clustering within HLA-allele-positive subsets. For co-occurrence clustering, repertoires with fewer than 30,000 or more than 120,000 public chains were excluded, along with five or six repertoires with anomalous nucleotide sharing. What TCRdb holds here is the immuneACCESS table cut down to in-frame rearrangements. Part of the clones is not present; checked against another copy, under half of the missing clones reflect an unresolved V gene, and the others are unexplained. V and J calls and clone size are those listed in that table; D and trimming were worked out from the DNA. This sample's table lists under 150,000 clones. Together, the top ten hold roughly 2% of the sample.

A word on this clone: The antigen it recognizes is unknown.

Sequenced: PBMCs. The rearranged chain carries TRBV7-8 and TRBJ1-3; the junction holds 7 bases that match TRBD1. The origin of this receptor is a woman aged 55-70 years in good health and CMV-seronegative. CDR3 protein: CASSLGAAGGSGNTIYF. At the DNA level, the sequence is TGTGCCAGCAGCTTAGGGGCTGCAGGGGGCTCTGGAAACACCATATATTTT.